These 10 T cell receptor beta chains originate from one sample sequenced in a study of early T cells in non-severe SARS-CoV-2 infection. TCRdb re-called the 5' RACE reads through MiXCR, storing one row per CDR3 protein. Counted here are 30,000 to 40,000 distinct CDR3 sequences, roughly 7.1% occurring once; the ten biggest clones make up 10% to 15%. The sequenced sample was whole blood, obtained at baseline. The receptors were gathered from an adult who was a healthcare worker with PCR-confirmed SARS-CoV-2 infection or an uninfected control (not recorded which).

There are many counts of this clonotype. The rearrangement uses TRBV7-9 and TRBJ2-3; 10 bases agree with TRBD1. CDR3 length: 15 residues. V dropped 5 bases and J dropped 3; count of bases not matched to a gene: 5. Germline CDR1 and CDR2: SEHNR and FQNEAQ (reference sequence). The CDR3 DNA reads TGTGCCAGCAGCCGAGGACAGGGGGTAACAGATACGCAGTATTTT. This encodes CASSRGQGVTDTQYF.

This clonotype was found many times. V gene TRBV5-5 combines with J gene TRBJ2-3, with 8 positions matching TRBD1. Germline V gene data show CDR1 as SGHKS and CDR2 as YYEKEE (reference sequence). This CDR3 is 14 amino acids long. Germline trimming cut 5 bases from V and 5 bases from J; bases unmatched to any gene: 7. CDR3 DNA: TGTGCCAGCAGATTAGGACAGGGCGGAGATACGCAGTATTTT. Translating gives CASRLGQGGDTQYF.

This clonotype has at least ten counts. In DNA form, the CDR3 reads TGTGCCAGTAGTATCGGGCCCTCCTACGAGCAGTACTTC. Translated: CASSIGPSYEQYF. The V call is TRBV19, the J call TRBJ2-7; D is ambiguous. CDR1 and CDR2 (germline): LNHDA, SQIVND (reference sequence). CDR3 size: 13 residues. V was shortened by 3 bases and J by 0 bases, with 6 bases between the two germline ends.

This clonotype was seen repeatedly, ten times or more. This chain links TRBV7-6 with TRBJ2-3; D tentatively fits TRBD1 or TRBD2 (5 bases each). Germline CDR1 is SGHVS and CDR2 is FNYEAQ. CDR3 length: 14 amino acids. The ends were cut back, 1 base at V and 2 bases at J, with 7 bases in the middle. CDR3 in amino acids: CASSLGGFTDTQYF. In nucleotides, the CDR3 is TGTGCCAGCAGCTTAGGGGGGTTCACAGATACGCAGTATTTT. The variable domain in full, with the rest retrieved from reference TRBV7-6 and TRBJ2-3, is GAGVSQSPRYKVTKRGQDVALRCDPISGHVSLYWYRQALGQGPEFLTYFNYEAQQDKSGLPNDRFSAERPEGSISTLTIQRTEQRDSAMYRCASSLGGFTDTQYFGPGTRLTVL.

Ten or more counts support this clonotype. The chain couples TRBV6-5 to TRBJ1-6, with unresolved D. V lost 11 bases and J lost 0, with 14 bases in between. CDR3 length: 15 amino acids. Germline V gene sequence: CDR1 MNHEY, CDR2 SVGAGI. CDR3 loop: CAVGRLSSYNSPLHF. CDR3 in DNA: TGTGCCGTAGGACGGTTAAGCTCCTATAATTCACCCCTCCACTTT.

This clonotype has only a few counts. V is TRBV5-1 and J is TRBJ2-1; D is tentatively TRBD1 or TRBD2 (5 bases each). The CDR3 has 15 amino acids. Trimming stripped 0 bases from V and 4 bases from J, with 11 bases between. Germline-derived CDR1 and CDR2 are SGHRS and YFSETQ. In DNA, the CDR3 is TGCGCCAGCAGCTTGGCCGGGACGGATTACAATGAGCAGTTCTTC. Encoded protein: CASSLAGTDYNEQFF.

This clonotype appeared many times. This chain's CDR3 is CSAREETNEQFF. The CDR3, as DNA: TGCAGTGCTAGAGAAGAAACCAATGAGCAGTTCTTC. This chain links TRBV20-1 with TRBJ2-1; D not certain. There are 12 residues in the CDR3. Germline V CDR1 and CDR2: DFQATT, SNEGSKA (reference sequence). V was cut by 0 bases and J by 6 bases, with 6 bases left in between.

This CDR3 reads CATSDPTSGSNEQFF. The DNA for the CDR3 is TGTGCCACCAGTGATCCGACTAGCGGGAGCAATGAGCAGTTCTTC. The V and J genes are TRBV24-1 and TRBJ2-1; TRBD2 agrees at 12 bases. J gave up 6 bases and V 3 bases, and 2 bases lay outside the gene matches. The germline gives CDR1 KGHDR, CDR2 SFDVKD. The CDR3 length is 15 residues.

At least ten counts were recorded for this clonotype. The genes are TRBV20-1 and TRBJ1-1, with D perhaps TRBD1 (5 bases). Germline CDR1 is DFQATT and CDR2 is SNEGSKA (reference sequence). Trimming shortened V by 5 bases and J by 4 bases, and 17 bases separated the two germline ends. The CDR3 has 14 residues. The DNA for the CDR3 is TGCAGTGCTGGCCAGGGACTTCGGAGCACTGAAGCTTTCTTT. Protein sequence: CSAGQGLRSTEAFF.

The V call is TRBV12-5, the J call TRBJ2-3; TRBD1 might be the D (5 bases). The CDR3 sequence is 14 residues long. Trimming took off 7 bases at V and 0 bases at J, with 11 bases between the two ends. Per the germline V gene, CDR1 is LGHNT and CDR2 is FRNRAP. The DNA of the CDR3 is TGTGCTAGTGCCCGAAGACAGAGCACAGATACGCAGTATTTT. It codes for CASARRQSTDTQYF.